The source of this T cell receptor (beta chain) is a study of blood T cell repertoires in COVID-19. Overall study: Sites across the United States, Italy and Spain contributed samples from acute and convalescent COVID-19. Nucleic acid was either cDNA or gDNA, and it came from T cells, B-cell-depleted T cells, or PBMCs.

The CDR3 sequence is 15 residues long. Germline values: CDR1 KGHSH, CDR2 LQKENI. With V trimmed by 6 bases and J by 0 bases, 3 bases remained unmatched. Participants in the exposed group had met a COVID-19 case in the 2 weeks before joining the study. As processed by the authors: Amplification of reference gene primers was used by the study to estimate nucleated cell counts. Assay: immunoSEQ multiplex PCR; the TCRdb copy retains only in-frame clones and omits some. V and J calls and clone size follow that table, whereas D and trimming were derived from the DNA. Here the sample spans some 180,000 clones, more than 75% being singletons.

The sequence came from a man aged 55 to 69 who had been exposed to COVID-19. This chain links TRBV18 with TRBJ1-3; 9 bases match TRBD1. Sequencing used PBMCs or T cells enriched from blood (not recorded which). For the CDR3, the DNA is TGTGCCAGCTCCCTGACAGGGGGCTCTGGAAACACCATATATTTT. It encodes CASSLTGGSGNTIYF.